These 25 T cell receptor beta chains were all obtained from the same sample, sequenced in a study of OX40 agonist ivuxolimab in advanced cancers. TCRdb's copy holds only in-frame clones and misses some; the assay was immunoSEQ multiplex PCR. The sample holds some 100,000 clones, over 75% seen once. Sequencing was performed on CD4+ or CD8+ T cells sorted from blood, taken in a trial of the OX40 agonist ivuxolimab. The receptors originated from an adult with an advanced solid tumor such as melanoma, head and neck, liver or kidney cancer.

This clone was found a few times. The CDR3 is CASSIKGNGYTF. CDR3 coding DNA: TGTGCCAGTAGTATAAAGGGAAATGGCTACACCTTC. V is TRBV19 and J is TRBJ1-2; D gene unclear. The germline gives CDR1 LNHDA, CDR2 SQIVND (reference sequence). The CDR3 spans 12 residues. Trimming removed 2 bases from V and 6 bases from J, with 7 bases in between.

This chain links TRBV7-9 with TRBJ2-2; 11 bases align to TRBD2. Trimming cost V 5 bases and J 5 bases; bases outside gene matches: 7. Germline V lookup: CDR1 SEHNR, CDR2 FQNEAQ (reference sequence). The CDR3 extends over 16 amino acids. This chain's CDR3 is CASSPLAGGPTGELFF. Here the CDR3 DNA reads TGTGCCAGCAGCCCCTTAGCGGGAGGGCCGACCGGGGAGCTGTTTTTT.

The DNA of the CDR3 is TGCGCCAGCAGCTTGGCCGGGACTAGCGGGGAAAAAAACATTCAGTACTTC. This sequence encodes CASSLAGTSGEKNIQYF. This sequence joins TRBV5-1 and TRBJ2-4; 13 nucleotides match TRBD2. The CDR3 runs 17 residues. V lost 0 bases and J lost 4; bases outside the gene matches: 4. Germline CDR1 and CDR2: SGHRS and YFSETQ.

The CDR3 reads CASSRSTVSHEQYF. CDR3 sequence (DNA): TGCGCCAGCAGCCGAAGTACAGTATCCCACGAGCAGTACTTC. This rearrangement joins TRBV4-1 to TRBJ2-7, with D uncertain. Germline V gene lookup returns CDR1 MGHRA and CDR2 YSYEKL. Trimming pared 4 bases from V and 5 bases from J, leaving 15 bases between. The CDR3 extends over 14 amino acids.

This chain links TRBV9 with TRBJ2-4; perhaps D is TRBD1 or TRBD2 (5 bases each). The CDR3 is 14 amino acids. Germline values: CDR1 SGDLS, CDR2 YYNGEE. The V end lost 4 bases, the J end lost 9 bases, and 17 bases lay between the germline ends. In DNA form, the CDR3 reads TGTGCCAGCAGCCCCACAGGACTCCCAGGCATTCAGTACTTC. Translation gives CASSPTGLPGIQYF.

This clone was picked up a small number of times. V usage is TRBV5-1 and J usage is TRBJ2-5; TRBD1 agrees at 8 bases. Per germline, CDR1 SGHRS and CDR2 YFSETQ. This CDR3 has 17 amino acids. The junction had 9 bases not matched to a gene; V was cut back by 1 base and J by 1 base. In DNA form, the CDR3 reads TGCGCCAGCAGCTTGAATAGGACAGGGATCACCCAAGAGACCCAGTACTTC. This encodes CASSLNRTGITQETQYF. The full variable domain, in which reference TRBV5-1 and TRBJ2-5 provide the parts outside the CDR3, is KAGVTQTPRYLIKTRGQQVTLSCSPISGHRSVSWYQQTPGQGLQFLFEYFSETQRNKGNFPGRFSGRQFSNSRSEMNVSTLELGDSALYLCASSLNRTGITQETQYFGPGTRLLVL.

The chain has TRBV6-1 and TRBJ2-1; D possibly corresponds to TRBD2 (5 bases). Germline lookup yields CDR1 MNHNS and CDR2 SASEGT. CDR3 length equals 15 residues. V lost 4 bases to trimming and J lost 0 bases, with 10 bases between them. The CDR3 DNA sequence: TGTGCCAGCAGTGTTCAGCGGCGCTCCTACAATGAGCAGTTCTTC. Protein: CASSVQRRSYNEQFF.

This chain connects TRBV11-2 to TRBJ2-2; D gene unclear. Per the germline V gene, CDR1 is SGHAT and CDR2 is FQNNGV. The length of the CDR3 is 16 residues. Trimming shortened V by 5 bases and J by 0 bases, and 13 bases separated the two germline ends. CDR3 sequence (DNA): TGTGCCAGCAGCCCGGCACACTACTCGAACACCGGGGAGCTGTTTTTT. Translating gives CASSPAHYSNTGELFF.

The rearrangement uses TRBV7-2 and TRBJ1-1; 10 positions match TRBD1. Germline lookup yields CDR1 SGHTA and CDR2 FQGNSA. The trim removed 4 bases at V and 7 bases at J, leaving 9 bases unmatched. The CDR3 runs to 15 residues. This CDR3 is CASSSWTGGYGEAFF. CDR3 nucleotides: TGTGCCAGCAGCTCCTGGACAGGGGGGTACGGTGAAGCTTTCTTT.

This chain connects TRBV9 to TRBJ2-5; 7 bases align to TRBD1. CDR1 is SGDLS, CDR2 YYNGEE, per germline. The CDR3 runs to 13 residues. Losses at the gene ends were 3 bases for V and 3 bases for J; bases not matched to a gene: 2. DNA for the CDR3: TGTGCCAGCAGCGCGGGACAGAAAGAGACCCAGTACTTC. This translates into CASSAGQKETQYF.

This sequence joins TRBV5-4 and TRBJ1-5; D not certain. Germline-derived CDR1 and CDR2 are SGHNT and YYREEE (reference sequence). Trimming cost V 4 bases and J 7 bases, with 9 bases left between them. The CDR3 loop spans 12 amino acids. CDR3 in amino acids: CASSNLGQPQHF. The CDR3 DNA sequence: TGTGCCAGCAGCAACCTTGGGCAGCCCCAGCATTTT. Full variable domain (outside the CDR3, taken from reference TRBV5-4 and TRBJ1-5): ETGVTQSPTHLIKTRGQQVTLRCSSQSGHNTVSWYQQALGQGPQFIFQYYREEENGRGNFPPRFSGLQFPNYSSELNVNALELDDSALYLCASSNLGQPQHFGDGTRLSIL.

V is TRBV5-1 and J is TRBJ1-4; 7 bases are shared with TRBD1. The junction had 2 bases not matched to a gene; V was cut back by 0 bases and J by 6 bases. The CDR3 loop spans 14 amino acids. Germline V gene sequence: CDR1 SGHRS, CDR2 YFSETQ. The CDR3 sequence: CASSLGRGDEKLFF. Written as DNA, the CDR3 is TGCGCCAGCAGCTTGGGCAGGGGGGATGAAAAACTGTTTTTT.

This clone was observed a handful of times. V usage is TRBV5-5 and J usage is TRBJ2-5; D may match TRBD1 or TRBD2 (5 bases each). This CDR3 contains 15 residues. Per the germline V gene, CDR1 is SGHKS and CDR2 is YYEKEE (reference sequence). Trimming stripped 3 bases from V and 1 base from J, with 13 bases between. CDR3 sequence: CASSWGRAGQETQYF. The CDR3 nucleotides read TGTGCCAGCAGCTGGGGCAGGGCGGGCCAAGAGACCCAGTACTTC.

The gene calls are TRBV7-3 and TRBJ2-2, with 8 nucleotides matching TRBD2. Germline lookup yields CDR1 SGHTA and CDR2 FQGTGA. The CDR3 is 17 residues long. V was clipped by 0 bases and J by 4 bases; unmatched bases: 7. The DNA of the CDR3 is TGTGCCAGCAGCTTAACGTTTAGCGGGGAGGGCACCGGGGAGCTGTTTTTT. Residues: CASSLTFSGEGTGELFF. The full variable domain, its missing parts supplied by reference TRBV7-3 and TRBJ2-2, is GAGVSQTPSNKVTEKGKYVELRCDPISGHTALYWYRQSLGQGPEFLIYFQGTGAADDSGLPNDRFFAVRPEGSVSTLKIQRTERGDSAVYLCASSLTFSGEGTGELFFGEGSRLTVL.

The chain uses TRBV2 and TRBJ1-4; D gene uncertain. CDR1 is SNHLY, CDR2 FYNNEI, per germline. This CDR3 is built from 14 residues. V lost 8 bases to trimming and J lost 0 bases, with 10 bases between them. In DNA, the CDR3 is TGTGCCAGCGCGTTTAGGGCAACTAATGAAAAACTGTTTTTT. It translates to CASAFRATNEKLFF.

The V call is TRBV19, the J call TRBJ2-7, with 7 bases aligning to TRBD2. V was pared by 3 bases and J by 1 base, with 6 bases of the junction left unmatched. The germline V gene has CDR1 LNHDA and CDR2 SQIVND (reference sequence). CDR3 length: 15 residues. CDR3 region: CASSISSGLSYEQYF. The CDR3 DNA follows: TGTGCCAGTAGTATTTCGTCGGGACTATCCTACGAGCAGTACTTC.

The chain joins TRBV28 to TRBJ1-1; a possible D gene is TRBD1 (6 bases). The CDR3 extends over 15 amino acids. Deletions cut 5 bases from V and 1 base from J, with 14 bases between. CDR1 is MDHEN and CDR2 is SYDVKM in the germline V gene. The CDR3 region is CASSLIQGWNTEAFF. CDR3 sequence (DNA): TGTGCCAGCAGTCTGATACAGGGCTGGAACACTGAAGCTTTCTTT.

The gene calls are TRBV5-1 and TRBJ1-1; D perhaps matches TRBD1 (6 bases). Trimming cost V 3 bases and J 0 bases, with 12 bases left between them. The germline gives CDR1 SGHRS, CDR2 YFSETQ. The CDR3 is 15 amino acids. Written as DNA, the CDR3 is TGCGCCAGCAGCTACGATGGACAGATGAACACTGAAGCTTTCTTT. Translation: CASSYDGQMNTEAFF. Full variable domain (remainder filled in from reference TRBV5-1 and TRBJ1-1): KAGVTQTPRYLIKTRGQQVTLSCSPISGHRSVSWYQQTPGQGLQFLFEYFSETQRNKGNFPGRFSGRQFSNSRSEMNVSTLELGDSALYLCASSYDGQMNTEAFFGQGTRLTVV.

This clone was seen only once. This chain joins TRBV4-2 and TRBJ2-7; D not resolved. Germline assignment: CDR1 LGHNA and CDR2 YNFKEQ. Trimming pared 0 bases from V and 3 bases from J, leaving 15 bases between. This CDR3 comprises 16 residues. CDR3 loop: CASSQEVGETLYEQYF. In DNA, the CDR3 is TGTGCCAGCAGCCAAGAAGTGGGCGAGACGCTCTACGAGCAGTACTTC.

This clone was recorded only once. The gene calls are TRBV19 and TRBJ2-2; D gene uncertain. Trimming pared 9 bases from V and 0 bases from J, leaving 17 bases between. CDR3 length: 16 amino acids. The germline V gene has CDR1 LNHDA and CDR2 SQIVND (reference sequence). The CDR3 DNA reads TGTGCCAGCACAAGAAGCTCCATCGCGAACACCGGGGAGCTGTTTTTT. This translates into CASTRSSIANTGELFF.

The chain joins TRBV25-1 to TRBJ2-7; D assignment may be TRBD1 or TRBD2 (5 bases each). Germline loops: CDR1 MGHDK, CDR2 SYGVNS. V lost 2 bases to trimming and J lost 3 bases, with 8 bases between them. The CDR3 has 13 amino acids. The DNA of the CDR3 is TGTGCCAGCAGTGAAGGGGGTTTCTACGAGCAGTACTTC. Amino acid sequence: CASSEGGFYEQYF.

The V gene is TRBV7-8, the J gene TRBJ2-3, with D unclear. The CDR3 is 14 amino acids. V lost 4 bases and J lost 2, with 10 bases in between. Germline lookup yields CDR1 SGHVS and CDR2 FQNEAQ. This chain's CDR3 is CASSSNSNTDTQYF. CDR3 in DNA: TGTGCCAGCAGCTCAAATAGCAACACAGATACGCAGTATTTT.

The J gene is TRBJ1-4, the V gene TRBV28; TRBD1 aligns across 8 bases. The CDR3 runs 14 residues. Germline assignment: CDR1 MDHEN and CDR2 SYDVKM. Trimming at V came to 5 bases and at J to 8 bases, leaving 7 bases not matched to a gene. Written as DNA, the CDR3 is TGTGCCAGCAGTCGTGGACAGGGTAGGGAAAAACTGTTTTTT. The encoded protein is CASSRGQGREKLFF.

In its sample, this clone was seen a few times. The gene calls are TRBV5-4 and TRBJ2-3, with D perhaps given as TRBD1 or TRBD2 (5 bases each). This CDR3 comprises 16 residues. CDR1 and CDR2 from the germline V gene are SGHNT and YYREEE (reference sequence). Deletions cut 1 base from V and 6 bases from J, with 18 bases between. The CDR3 loop is CASSLWTGRVSDTQYF. In DNA form, the CDR3 reads TGTGCCAGCAGCTTGTGGACGGGACGAGTAAGCGATACGCAGTATTTT. Full variable domain (rest looked up from reference TRBV5-4 and TRBJ2-3): ETGVTQSPTHLIKTRGQQVTLRCSSQSGHNTVSWYQQALGQGPQFIFQYYREEENGRGNFPPRFSGLQFPNYSSELNVNALELDDSALYLCASSLWTGRVSDTQYFGPGTRLTVL.

The J gene is TRBJ1-3, the V gene TRBV6-6; D gene uncertain. V was pared by 7 bases and J by 0 bases, with 10 bases between. Germline V CDR1 and CDR2: MNHNY, SVGAGI (reference sequence). This CDR3 is built from 14 residues. The CDR3 region has the DNA TGTGCCAGCAAGGAGACGGCCTCTGGAAACACCATATATTTT. Its translation: CASKETASGNTIYF.